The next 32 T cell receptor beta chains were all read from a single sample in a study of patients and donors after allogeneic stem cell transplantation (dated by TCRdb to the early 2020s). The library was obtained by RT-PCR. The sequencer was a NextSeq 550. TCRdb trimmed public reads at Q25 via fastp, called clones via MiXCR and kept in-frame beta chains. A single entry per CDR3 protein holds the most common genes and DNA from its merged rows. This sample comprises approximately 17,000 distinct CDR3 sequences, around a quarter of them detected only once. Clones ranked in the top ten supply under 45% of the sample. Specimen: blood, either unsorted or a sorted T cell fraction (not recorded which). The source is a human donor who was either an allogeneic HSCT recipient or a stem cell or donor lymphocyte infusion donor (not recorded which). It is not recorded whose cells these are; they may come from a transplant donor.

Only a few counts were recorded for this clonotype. CDR3 sequence reads: CASSLYTNQPQHF. For the CDR3, the DNA is TGTGCCAGCAGCCTGTATACCAATCAGCCCCAGCATTTT. The V and J genes are TRBV9 and TRBJ1-5; D is ambiguous. This CDR3 comprises 13 residues. Trimming pared 4 bases from V and 3 bases from J, leaving 8 bases between. Germline CDR1 is SGDLS and CDR2 is YYNGEE. The full variable domain, its missing parts supplied by reference TRBV9 and TRBJ1-5, is DSGVTQTPKHLITATGQRVTLRCSPRSGDLSVYWYQQSLDQGLQFLIQYYNGEERAKGNILERFSAQQFPDLHSELNLSSLELGDSALYFCASSLYTNQPQHFGDGTRLSIL.

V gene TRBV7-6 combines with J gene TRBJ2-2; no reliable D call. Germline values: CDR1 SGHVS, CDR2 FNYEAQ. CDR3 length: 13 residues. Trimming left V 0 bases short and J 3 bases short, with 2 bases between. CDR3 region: CASSLAHTGELFF. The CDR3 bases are TGTGCCAGCAGCTTAGCTCACACCGGGGAGCTGTTTTTT.

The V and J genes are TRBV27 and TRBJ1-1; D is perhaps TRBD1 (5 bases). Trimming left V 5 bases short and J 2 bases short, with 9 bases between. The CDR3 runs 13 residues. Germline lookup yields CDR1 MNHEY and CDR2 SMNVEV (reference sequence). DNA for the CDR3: TGTGCCAGCAGTCGACAGATAAACACTGAAGCTTTCTTT. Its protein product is CASSRQINTEAFF.

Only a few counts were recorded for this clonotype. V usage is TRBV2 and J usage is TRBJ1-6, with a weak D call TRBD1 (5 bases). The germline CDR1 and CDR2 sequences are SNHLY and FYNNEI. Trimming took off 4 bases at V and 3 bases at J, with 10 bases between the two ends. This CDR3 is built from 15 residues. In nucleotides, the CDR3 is TGTGCCAGCAGTGGTCCAGGGATCTATAATTCACCCCTCCACTTT. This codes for CASSGPGIYNSPLHF.

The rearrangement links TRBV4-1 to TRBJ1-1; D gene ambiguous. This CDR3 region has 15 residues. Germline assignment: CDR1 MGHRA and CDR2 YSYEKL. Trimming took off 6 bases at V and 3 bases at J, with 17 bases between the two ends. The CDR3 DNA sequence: TGCGCCAGCAGTCACAAGGTTAGGGCCTACACTGAAGCTTTCTTT. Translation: CASSHKVRAYTEAFF.

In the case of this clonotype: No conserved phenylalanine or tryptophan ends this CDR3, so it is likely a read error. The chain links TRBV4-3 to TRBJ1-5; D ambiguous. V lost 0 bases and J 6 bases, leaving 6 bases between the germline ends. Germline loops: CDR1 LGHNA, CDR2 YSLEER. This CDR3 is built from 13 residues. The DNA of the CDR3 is TGCGCCAGCAGCCAAGATGCCCGTCAGCCCCAGCATTCT. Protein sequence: CASSQDARQPQHS.

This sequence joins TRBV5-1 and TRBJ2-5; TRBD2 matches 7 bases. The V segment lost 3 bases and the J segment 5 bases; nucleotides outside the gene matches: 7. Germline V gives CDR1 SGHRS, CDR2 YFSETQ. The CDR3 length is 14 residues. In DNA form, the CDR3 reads TGCGCCAGCAGCTCCCGGACTAGATGGGAGACCCAGTACTTC. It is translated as CASSSRTRWETQYF.

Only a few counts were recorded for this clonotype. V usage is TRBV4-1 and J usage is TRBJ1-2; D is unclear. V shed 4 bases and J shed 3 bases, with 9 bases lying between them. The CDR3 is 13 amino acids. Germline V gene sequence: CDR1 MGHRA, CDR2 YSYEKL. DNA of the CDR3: TGCGCCAGCAGCCGCTATGGGGACTATGGCTACACCTTC. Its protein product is CASSRYGDYGYTF.

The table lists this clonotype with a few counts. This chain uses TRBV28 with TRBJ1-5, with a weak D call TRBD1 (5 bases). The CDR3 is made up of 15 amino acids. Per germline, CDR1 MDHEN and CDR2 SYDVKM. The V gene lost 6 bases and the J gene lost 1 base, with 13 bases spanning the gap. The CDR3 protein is CASSRGTVSNQPQHF. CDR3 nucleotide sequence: TGTGCCAGCAGCCGGGGGACTGTGAGCAATCAGCCCCAGCATTTT.

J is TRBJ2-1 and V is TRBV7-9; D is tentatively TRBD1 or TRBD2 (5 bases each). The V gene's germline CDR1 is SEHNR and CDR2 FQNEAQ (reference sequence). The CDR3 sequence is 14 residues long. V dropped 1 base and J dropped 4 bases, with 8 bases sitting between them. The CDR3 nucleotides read TGTGCCAGCAGCTTAGGGGGGAATTACAATGAGCAGTTCTTC. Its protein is CASSLGGNYNEQFF.

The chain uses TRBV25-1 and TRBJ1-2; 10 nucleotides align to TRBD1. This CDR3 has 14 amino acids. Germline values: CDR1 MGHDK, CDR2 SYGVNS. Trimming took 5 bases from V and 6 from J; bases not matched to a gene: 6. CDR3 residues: CASSLGQGVDGYTF. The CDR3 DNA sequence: TGTGCCAGCAGTCTTGGACAGGGGGTTGATGGCTACACCTTC.

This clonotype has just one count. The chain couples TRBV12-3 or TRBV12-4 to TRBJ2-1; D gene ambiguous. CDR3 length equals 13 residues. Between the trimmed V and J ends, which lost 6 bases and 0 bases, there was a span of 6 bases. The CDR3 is CASRALSYNEQFF. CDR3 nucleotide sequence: TGTGCCAGCAGGGCTCTCTCCTACAATGAGCAGTTCTTC.

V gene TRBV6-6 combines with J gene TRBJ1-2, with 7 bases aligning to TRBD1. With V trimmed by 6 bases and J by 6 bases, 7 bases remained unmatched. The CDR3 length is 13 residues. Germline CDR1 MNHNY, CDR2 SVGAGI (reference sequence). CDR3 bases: TGTGCCAGCAGCTATCCAGGGGGTGATGGCTACACCTTC. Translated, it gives CASSYPGGDGYTF.

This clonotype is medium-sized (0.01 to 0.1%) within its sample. The CDR3 region has the DNA TGTGCCACCAGTGATTTGCTCGACAGGGGTTTATGTGCTTTCTTT. Amino acid sequence: CATSDLLDRGLCAFF. V usage is TRBV24-1 and J usage is TRBJ1-1; 8 bases agree with TRBD1. J lost 11 bases, V lost 0 bases, and 10 bases had no gene match. Germline CDR1 is KGHDR and CDR2 is SFDVKD. This CDR3 contains 15 residues.

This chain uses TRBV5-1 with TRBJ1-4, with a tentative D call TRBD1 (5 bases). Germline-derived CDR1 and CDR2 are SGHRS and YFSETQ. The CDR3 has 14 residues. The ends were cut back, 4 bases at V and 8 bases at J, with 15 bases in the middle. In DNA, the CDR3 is TGCGCCAGCAGCCCCGGGGCAGAGGAAGAAAAACTGTTTTTT. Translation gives CASSPGAEEEKLFF.

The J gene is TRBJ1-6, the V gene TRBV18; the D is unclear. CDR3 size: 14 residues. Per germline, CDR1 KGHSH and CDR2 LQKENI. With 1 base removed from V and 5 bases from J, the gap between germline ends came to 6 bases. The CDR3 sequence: CASSPRWDNSPLHF. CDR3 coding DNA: TGTGCCAGCTCACCACGCTGGGATAATTCACCCCTCCACTTT. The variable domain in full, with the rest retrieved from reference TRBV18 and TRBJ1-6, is NAGVMQNPRHLVRRRGQEARLRCSPMKGHSHVYWYRQLPEEGLKFMVYLQKENIIDESGMPKERFSAEFPKEGPSILRIQQVVRGDSAAYFCASSPRWDNSPLHFGNGTRLTVT.

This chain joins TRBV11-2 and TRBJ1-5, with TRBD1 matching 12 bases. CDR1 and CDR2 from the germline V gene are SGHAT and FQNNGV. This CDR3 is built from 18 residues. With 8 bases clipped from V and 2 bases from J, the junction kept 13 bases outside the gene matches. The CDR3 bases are TGTGCCAGCCCCGGGGGGGACAGGGGGCGCAGGTGCAATCAGCCCCAGCATTTT. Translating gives CASPGGDRGRRCNQPQHF.

The CDR3 sequence: CASSPRELSSGNTIYF. As DNA, the CDR3 is TGTGCCAGCAGTCCCCGGGAGCTTTCCTCTGGAAACACCATATATTTT. The chain combines TRBV12-3 or TRBV12-4 with TRBJ1-3, with unresolved D. Trimming stripped 5 bases from V and 0 bases from J, with 14 bases between. CDR3 length equals 16 residues.

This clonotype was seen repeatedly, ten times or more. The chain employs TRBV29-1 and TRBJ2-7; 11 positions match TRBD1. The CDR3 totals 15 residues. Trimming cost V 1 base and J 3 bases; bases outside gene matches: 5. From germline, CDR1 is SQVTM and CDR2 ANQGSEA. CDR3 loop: CSVEVAGTGGYEQYF. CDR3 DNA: TGCAGCGTTGAAGTCGCGGGGACAGGGGGCTACGAGCAGTACTTC.

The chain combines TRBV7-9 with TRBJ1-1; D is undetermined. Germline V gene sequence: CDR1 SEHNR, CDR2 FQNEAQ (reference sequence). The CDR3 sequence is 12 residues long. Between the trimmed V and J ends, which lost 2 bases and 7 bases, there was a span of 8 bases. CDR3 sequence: CASSLTWIEAFF. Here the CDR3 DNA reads TGTGCCAGCAGCTTAACCTGGATTGAAGCTTTCTTT.

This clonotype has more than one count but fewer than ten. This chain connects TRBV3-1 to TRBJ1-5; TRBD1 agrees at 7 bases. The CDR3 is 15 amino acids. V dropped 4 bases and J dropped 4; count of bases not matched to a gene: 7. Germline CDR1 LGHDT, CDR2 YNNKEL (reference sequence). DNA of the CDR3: TGTGCCAGCAGCCCGATGACAGGGTCGAATCAGCCCCAGCATTTT. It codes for CASSPMTGSNQPQHF.

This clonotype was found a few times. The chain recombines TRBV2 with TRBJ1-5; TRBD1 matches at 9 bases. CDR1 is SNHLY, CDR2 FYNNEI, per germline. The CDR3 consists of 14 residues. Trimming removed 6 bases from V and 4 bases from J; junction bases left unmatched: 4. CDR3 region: CASSRDRVNQPQHF. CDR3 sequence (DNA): TGTGCCAGCAGCCGGGACAGGGTTAATCAGCCCCAGCATTTT.

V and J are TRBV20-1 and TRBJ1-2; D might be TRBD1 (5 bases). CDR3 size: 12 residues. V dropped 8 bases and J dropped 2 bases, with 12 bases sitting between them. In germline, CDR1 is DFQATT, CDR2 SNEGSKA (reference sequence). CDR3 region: CSSPGPNYGYTF. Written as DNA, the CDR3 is TGCAGTTCCCCGGGACCGAACTATGGCTACACCTTC.

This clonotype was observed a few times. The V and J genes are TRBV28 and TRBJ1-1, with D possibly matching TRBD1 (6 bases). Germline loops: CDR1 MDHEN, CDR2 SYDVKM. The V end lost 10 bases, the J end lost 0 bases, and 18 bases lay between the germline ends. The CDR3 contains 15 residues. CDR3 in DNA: TGTGCCACCCTACGCAGGGGTCGAGTGAACACTGAAGCTTTCTTT. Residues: CATLRRGRVNTEAFF.

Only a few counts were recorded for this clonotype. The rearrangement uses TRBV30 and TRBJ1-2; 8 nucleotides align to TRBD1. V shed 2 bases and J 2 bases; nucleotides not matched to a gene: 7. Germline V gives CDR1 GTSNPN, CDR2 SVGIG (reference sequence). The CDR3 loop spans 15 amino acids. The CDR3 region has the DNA TGTGCCTGGAGTCGGGGGACAGGTCTAAACTATGGCTACACCTTC. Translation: CAWSRGTGLNYGYTF. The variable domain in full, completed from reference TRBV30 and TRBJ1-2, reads SQTIHQWPATLVQPVGSPLSLECTVEGTSNPNLYWYRQAAGRGLQLLFYSVGIGQISSEVPQNLSASRPQDRQFILSSKKLLLSDSGFYLCAWSRGTGLNYGYTFGSGTRLTVV.

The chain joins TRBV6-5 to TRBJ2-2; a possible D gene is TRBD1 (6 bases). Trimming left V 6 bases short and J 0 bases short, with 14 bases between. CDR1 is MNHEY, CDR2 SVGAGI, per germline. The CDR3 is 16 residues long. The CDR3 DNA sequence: TGTGCCAGCAGCCGGGACACGTTCGCGAACACCGGGGAGCTGTTTTTT. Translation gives CASSRDTFANTGELFF.

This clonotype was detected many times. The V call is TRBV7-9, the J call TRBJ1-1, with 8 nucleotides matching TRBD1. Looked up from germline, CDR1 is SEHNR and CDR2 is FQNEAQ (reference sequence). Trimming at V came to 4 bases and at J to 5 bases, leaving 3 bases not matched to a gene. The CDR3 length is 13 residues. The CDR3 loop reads CASSSRTGTEAFF. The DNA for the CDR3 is TGTGCCAGCAGCTCCAGGACAGGGACTGAAGCTTTCTTT.

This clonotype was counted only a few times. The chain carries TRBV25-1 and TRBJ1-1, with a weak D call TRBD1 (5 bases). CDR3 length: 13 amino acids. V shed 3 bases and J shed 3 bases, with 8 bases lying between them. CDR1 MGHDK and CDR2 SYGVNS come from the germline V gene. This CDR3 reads CASSDRDDTEAFF. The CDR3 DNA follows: TGTGCCAGCAGTGACAGGGACGACACTGAAGCTTTCTTT. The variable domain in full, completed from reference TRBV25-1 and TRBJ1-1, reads EADIYQTPRYLVIGTGKKITLECSQTMGHDKMYWYQQDPGMELHLIHYSYGVNSTEKGDLSSESTVSRIRTEHFPLTLESARPSHTSQYLCASSDRDDTEAFFGQGTRLTVV.

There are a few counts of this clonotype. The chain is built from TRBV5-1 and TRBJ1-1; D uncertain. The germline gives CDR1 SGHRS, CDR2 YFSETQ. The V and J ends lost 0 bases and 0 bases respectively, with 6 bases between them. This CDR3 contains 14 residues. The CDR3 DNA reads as TGCGCCAGCAGCTTGGGCGTTATGAACACTGAAGCTTTCTTT. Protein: CASSLGVMNTEAFF.

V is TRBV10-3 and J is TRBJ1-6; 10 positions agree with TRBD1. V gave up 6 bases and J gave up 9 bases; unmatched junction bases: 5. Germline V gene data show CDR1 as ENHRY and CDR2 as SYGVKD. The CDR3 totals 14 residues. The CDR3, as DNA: TGTGCCATCAGGACAGGGGGCGCGACTTCACCCCTCCACTTT. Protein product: CAIRTGGATSPLHF.

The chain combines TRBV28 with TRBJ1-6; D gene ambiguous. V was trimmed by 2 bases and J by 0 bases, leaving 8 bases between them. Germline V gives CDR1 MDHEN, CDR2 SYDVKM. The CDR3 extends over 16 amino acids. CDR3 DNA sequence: TGTGCCAGCAGTTTAATAACACTCTCCTATAATTCACCCCTCCACTTT. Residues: CASSLITLSYNSPLHF.

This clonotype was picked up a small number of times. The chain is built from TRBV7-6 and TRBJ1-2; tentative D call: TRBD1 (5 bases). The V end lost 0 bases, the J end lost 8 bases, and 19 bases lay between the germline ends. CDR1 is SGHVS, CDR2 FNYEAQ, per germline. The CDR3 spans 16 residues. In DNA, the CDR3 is TGTGCCAGCAGCTTAGCCGGACACAACAGGTGTTGGGGCTACACCTTC. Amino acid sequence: CASSLAGHNRCWGYTF.